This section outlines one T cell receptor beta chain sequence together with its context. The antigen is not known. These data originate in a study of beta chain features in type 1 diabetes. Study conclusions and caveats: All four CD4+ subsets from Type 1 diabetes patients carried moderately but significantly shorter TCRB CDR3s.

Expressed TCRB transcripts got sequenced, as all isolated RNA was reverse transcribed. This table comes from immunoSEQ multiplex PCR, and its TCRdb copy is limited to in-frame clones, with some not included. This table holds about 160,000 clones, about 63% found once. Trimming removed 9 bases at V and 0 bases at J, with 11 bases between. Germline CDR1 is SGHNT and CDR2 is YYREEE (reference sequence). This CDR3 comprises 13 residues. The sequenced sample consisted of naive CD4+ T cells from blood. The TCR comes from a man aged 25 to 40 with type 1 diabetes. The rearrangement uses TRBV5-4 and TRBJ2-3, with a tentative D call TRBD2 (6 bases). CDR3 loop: CATSGLSTDTQYF. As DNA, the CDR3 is TGTGCCACCTCGGGACTGAGCACAGATACGCAGTATTTT.